This T cell receptor beta chain emerged from a study of blood T cell repertoires in COVID-19. Sequencing used immunoSEQ multiplex PCR; TCRdb keeps in-frame clones, though not all of them. The sample carries 120,000 to 150,000 clones, about nine tenths recorded once. The CDR3 consists of 14 residues. CDR1 is MGHRA, CDR2 YSYEKL, per germline. V lost 4 bases and J lost 8; bases outside the gene matches: 5. This sequence was found in a woman between 50 and 59 years old with acute or convalescent COVID-19. The sequenced sample consisted of peripheral blood. The chain recombines TRBV4-1 with TRBJ1-3; 10 bases line up with TRBD1. CDR3 protein: CASSRGQGLDTIYF. The CDR3 DNA reads TGCGCCAGCAGCCGGGGACAGGGGTTGGACACCATATATTTT.